The clone carrying this T cell receptor (beta chain) was seen more than once but under ten times. Libraries for TCRalpha and TCRbeta carried sample barcodes and unique molecular identifiers via 5'RACE. TCRdb called the 5' RACE reads again in MiXCR, with one record for every CDR3 protein. The sample records 200,000 to 300,000 distinct CDR3 sequences, less than 20% being singletons. The CDR3 consists of 17 residues. V was trimmed by 0 bases and J by 2 bases, leaving 14 bases between them. Per the germline V gene, CDR1 is MNHNY and CDR2 is SVGAGI (reference sequence). The source of the sample is a study of T-cell memory formation after mild COVID-19.

This receptor was obtained from an adult woman who had mild COVID-19 (a few samples of this study predate the infection). Cell type and time point are not known. The J gene is TRBJ2-1, the V gene TRBV6-6; maybe TRBD2 (6 bases). The sample taken for sequencing was PBMCs or a T cell subset sorted from them (not recorded which). The CDR3 coding sequence is TGTGCCAGCAGTTACTCCGGGGCCAGGACTACCTACAATGAGCAGTTCTTC. Translation: CASSYSGARTTYNEQFF.